The present entry profiles one T cell receptor beta chain with its context. Its recognized antigen is unknown. No much larger clonotype is one base removed from it; base qualities were not supplied. After less than 13 days of culture, CD4+ T cells were isolated with the EasySep CD4+ T cell isolation kit. Healthy vaccine recipients had no prior SARS-CoV-2 infection, confirmed by negative nucleocapsid antibodies before and after vaccination. On days 3 and 7, half of the culture medium was replaced with fresh IL-2-containing medium. Unless noted otherwise, every peptide stimulation condition was cultured in triplicate wells. PBMC were separated from whole blood using Ficoll-Paque Plus gradient centrifugation and were then either cryopreserved at -140C or used fresh. Genomic DNA was extracted from cultured CD4+ T cells with the QIAamp micro DNA kit. CDR1 and CDR2 are read off the germline V gene as MDHEN and SYDVKM. V ends up 4 bases short and J 7 bases short, with an unmatched junction base count of 9. The CDR3 starts with the cysteine, ends with the phenylalanine, and has 14 residues. CDR3 DNA is the only sequence kept; it has 42 bases, read in frame from the first base.

The data derive from a study of vaccination effects on CD4 cells after COVID-19 (dated by TCRdb to about 2022). Study-wide context: The ViraFEST assay stimulated PBMC with viral peptide pools and then used TCR sequencing to identify antigen-specific CD4+ T cell clonotypes by expansion. Cultures from other donors in the study were sequenced with the Oncomine TCR Beta short-read assay on an Illumina iSeq 100. A total of ten to eleven COVID-19 convalescent patients and a few SARS-CoV-2-naive healthy vaccine recipients were included in the full study. SARS-CoV-2 spike-specific CD4+ TCR repertoires from before and after mRNA vaccination were compared in COVID-19 convalescent patients and in infection-naive vaccine recipients. Each participant got two doses of an mRNA SARS-CoV-2 vaccine, either BNT162b2 or mRNA-1273. A few million PBMC per well were cultured with approximately 10 ug/ml peptides in IMDM containing roughly 5% human AB serum, 8.5 to 10 IU/ml IL-2 and gentamicin.

Library construction relied on the immunoSEQ multiplex PCR assay. TCR beta CDR3 sequencing was performed on DNA from the cultured, isolated CD4+ T cells. In the original analysis: The analysis removed non-productive TCR sequences, trimmed reads to the CDR3 region, and retained only CDR3s that were 7 or more amino acids long. Antigen-specific clonotypes were identified using the MANAFEST web app by comparison of expansion in peptide wells against reference cultures. To count as positive, a clone had to show expansion at FDR<0.05 compared with the reference and with all other wells, an odds ratio above 5, and a frequency above 0.1% in two replicate wells. A clonotype was called cross-reactive if it was significantly expanded both in SARS-CoV-2 spike wells and in at least one common cold coronavirus spike condition. CDR3 similarity was assessed by Levenshtein distance using the stringdist R package, and unrooted trees were constructed with ape in R 3.6.1. TCRdb took this table from immuneACCESS and kept in-frame rearrangements with V and J called. Such tables lack part of the clones; where checked against another copy, unresolved V genes explain under half of the gap, and the rest is unexplained. D and trimming come from the DNA, and the V and J calls and clone size come from that table. The sample yields 45,000 to 60,000 clones; approximately 80% were counted once. The ten largest clones capture 2.5% to 3.5% of the sample.

Points the paper makes about the study in general: The study was limited by a small number of convalescent patients, and early post-infection timepoints were lacking. Marked clonal contraction was observed in both infection-induced and vaccine-induced clones at late post-vaccination timepoints, consistent with waning T cell responses. In healthy vaccine recipients, vaccine-induced clones were almost all SARS-CoV-2 mono-reactive, with only 1 of 255 cross-reactive with common cold coronaviruses.

This receptor was obtained from a human donor who received a COVID-19 vaccine. The sequence joins TRBV28 to TRBJ1-2, and 7 junction bases match TRBD1. Material: CD4+ T cells from PBMCs cultured without peptide, obtained before COVID-19 vaccination. Here the CDR3 is given as CASSYITGAGGYTF. The sequence in DNA is TGTGCCAGCAGTTATATTACAGGGGCGGGTGGCTACACCTTC.